Presented here are 27 T cell receptor beta chains from one specimen sequenced in a study of control samples from healthy donors and cancer patients. Method: immunoSEQ multiplex PCR; TCRdb's copy keeps in-frame clones and lacks some. Among about 94,000 clones listed, about nine tenths were seen once. Sequenced input: blood. The receptors here all came from a woman under 30 in good health.

The chain couples TRBV10-3 to TRBJ1-2; D not certain. V was cut by 3 bases and J by 0 bases, with 8 bases left in between. This CDR3 region has 14 residues. The germline V gene encodes CDR1 ENHRY and CDR2 SYGVKD. CDR3 DNA: TGTGCCATCAGTGACGGAGATCCTAACTATGGCTACACCTTC. It is translated as CAISDGDPNYGYTF.

The rearrangement joins TRBV20-1 to TRBJ1-3, with a tentative D call TRBD1 (6 bases). Germline CDR1 and CDR2: DFQATT and SNEGSKA (reference sequence). The CDR3 contains 13 residues. Trimming cost V 3 bases and J 2 bases, with 8 bases left between them. The CDR3 reads CSASKGAGNTIYF. In DNA, the CDR3 is TGCAGTGCTAGTAAGGGGGCTGGAAACACCATATATTTT.

This chain links TRBV20-1 with TRBJ2-1; D is undetermined. The length of the CDR3 is 10 residues. The germline V and J ends were trimmed by 4 bases and 10 bases, with 8 bases remaining between them. Germline lookup yields CDR1 DFQATT and CDR2 SNEGSKA (reference sequence). Written as DNA, the CDR3 is TGCAGTGCTACCCAGAGGGAGCAGTTCTTC. Its protein product is CSATQREQFF.

The chain couples TRBV20-1 to TRBJ2-7; D may be TRBD2 (6 bases). With 3 bases removed from V and 7 bases from J, the gap between germline ends came to 13 bases. Germline loops: CDR1 DFQATT, CDR2 SNEGSKA (reference sequence). The CDR3 runs 12 residues. CDR3 DNA sequence: TGCAGTGCTAGTAAGGCTAGCGCAGAGCAGTACTTC. Translating it yields CSASKASAEQYF.

In this sample, this clone turned up once. The chain uses TRBV2 and TRBJ2-7; D assignment may be TRBD1 or TRBD2 (5 bases each). CDR1 is SNHLY, CDR2 FYNNEI, per germline. The CDR3 extends over 14 amino acids. V shed 6 bases and J shed 3 bases, with 15 bases lying between them. This CDR3 reads CASREPGTDYEQYF. The CDR3 nucleotides are TGTGCCAGCAGGGAACCTGGGACGGACTACGAGCAGTACTTC.

The chain uses TRBV6-6 and TRBJ1-5; D is possibly TRBD1 (5 bases). The CDR3 totals 16 residues. CDR1 is MNHNY and CDR2 is SVGAGI in the germline V gene (reference sequence). Between the trimmed V and J ends, which lost 0 bases and 7 bases, there was a span of 16 bases. The CDR3 nucleotides are TGTGCCAGCAGTTACTCGACTGGGGGAGGAGGGCAGCCCCAGCATTTT. This translates into CASSYSTGGGGQPQHF.

CDR3 residues: CASSPRQTDREQYF. In DNA, the CDR3 is TGTGCCAGCAGCCCCCGCCAGACCGATCGCGAGCAGTACTTC. The chain links TRBV7-9 to TRBJ2-7; D is uncertain. The V end lost 5 bases, the J end lost 6 bases, and 17 bases lay between the germline ends. The CDR3 is 14 residues long. Germline V gene sequence: CDR1 SEHNR, CDR2 FQNEAQ (reference sequence). Combining the CDR3 with reference TRBV7-9 and TRBJ2-7 gives the whole variable domain DTGVSQNPRHKITKRGQNVTFRCDPISEHNRLYWYRQTLGQGPEFLTYFQNEAQLEKSRLLSDRFSAERPKGSFSTLEIQRTEQGDSAMYLCASSPRQTDREQYFGPGTRLTVT.

This clone was observed once. The rearrangement links TRBV25-1 to TRBJ1-2, with no clear D. Trimming took 1 base from V and 6 from J, leaving 12 bases between them. The CDR3 totals 14 residues. Germline CDR1 MGHDK, CDR2 SYGVNS. CDR3 bases: TGTGCCAGCAGTGAATTAGGCCTACCCCATGGCTACACCTTC. It is translated as CASSELGLPHGYTF.

J is TRBJ2-6 and V is TRBV11-2, with 9 bases aligning to TRBD1. This CDR3 comprises 19 residues. J was trimmed by 0 bases and V by 3 bases; bases with no gene match: 9. Per the germline V gene, CDR1 is SGHAT and CDR2 is FQNNGV. CDR3 in amino acids: CASSFPGTGRPSGANVLTF. For the CDR3, the DNA is TGTGCCAGCAGCTTTCCCGGGACAGGGAGACCCTCTGGGGCCAACGTCCTGACTTTC.

The V and J genes are TRBV5-8 and TRBJ1-5; TRBD1 is a possible D gene (5 bases). The CDR3 covers 13 residues. Between the trimmed V and J ends, which lost 2 bases and 5 bases, there was a span of 8 bases. Germline V gives CDR1 SGHTS, CDR2 YDEGEE. The CDR3 sequence: CASSFPGDQPQHF. CDR3 sequence (DNA): TGTGCCAGCAGCTTCCCGGGGGATCAGCCCCAGCATTTT.

CDR3: CASRRSPNTEAFF. CDR3 nucleotides: TGTGCCAGCAGGCGCTCCCCGAACACTGAAGCTTTCTTT. J is TRBJ1-1 and V is TRBV25-1; no clear D. This CDR3 comprises 13 residues. V was cut by 6 bases and J by 1 base, with 9 bases left in between. Germline V lookup: CDR1 MGHDK, CDR2 SYGVNS.

The V and J genes are TRBV5-4 and TRBJ1-1; no definite D call. In germline, CDR1 is SGHNT, CDR2 YYREEE (reference sequence). Trimming shortened V by 3 bases and J by 3 bases, and 9 bases separated the two germline ends. This CDR3 has 13 residues. DNA of the CDR3: TGTGCCAGCAGCTCGCCGGGGTACACTGAAGCTTTCTTT. Translated: CASSSPGYTEAFF.

The J gene is TRBJ1-5, the V gene TRBV7-9; D not resolved. The CDR3 is 14 residues long. The germline V gene has CDR1 SEHNR and CDR2 FQNEAQ (reference sequence). Trimming took off 5 bases at V and 9 bases at J, with 17 bases between the two ends. The CDR3 loop is CASSPTGVLGPQHF. In nucleotides, the CDR3 is TGTGCCAGCAGCCCAACGGGTGTACTTGGGCCCCAGCATTTT.

The chain carries TRBV7-9 and TRBJ2-1; D possibly uses TRBD1 or TRBD2 (5 bases each). V lost 5 bases and J 5 bases, leaving 19 bases between the germline ends. CDR1 is SEHNR and CDR2 is FQNEAQ in the germline V gene (reference sequence). The CDR3 extends over 16 amino acids. The CDR3 DNA follows: TGTGCCAGCAGCCGCCGCCCCGACGGGGCGCACAATGAGCAGTTCTTC. Residues: CASSRRPDGAHNEQFF.

This sequence joins TRBV7-3 and TRBJ2-3; TRBD2 aligns across 9 bases. This CDR3 has 15 residues. In germline, CDR1 is SGHTA, CDR2 FQGTGA. V was pared by 5 bases and J by 0 bases, with 3 bases of the junction left unmatched. CDR3 nucleotide sequence: TGTGCCAGCAGCCTTGCGGGGGGGAGCACAGATACGCAGTATTTT. This codes for CASSLAGGSTDTQYF.

CDR3 in DNA: TGTGCCAGCAGCCCACGGCCCTACGAGCAGTACTTC. Its protein is CASSPRPYEQYF. V usage is TRBV6-5 and J usage is TRBJ2-7, with D uncertain. CDR1 and CDR2 (germline): MNHEY, SVGAGI. The CDR3 is made up of 12 amino acids. V lost 6 bases and J 2 bases, leaving 8 bases between the germline ends.

The chain uses TRBV24-1 and TRBJ2-3; D is unclear. CDR1 and CDR2 (germline): KGHDR, SFDVKD. This CDR3 has 11 residues. Trimming stripped 6 bases from V and 4 bases from J, with 4 bases between. CDR3 region: CATSTADTQYF. In nucleotides, the CDR3 is TGTGCCACCAGTACTGCAGATACGCAGTATTTT.

The chain combines TRBV7-2 with TRBJ2-1; D not certain. CDR3 length: 13 residues. The ends were cut back, 5 bases at V and 9 bases at J, with 14 bases in the middle. From germline, CDR1 is SGHTA and CDR2 FQGNSA. The DNA for the CDR3 is TGTGCCAGCAGCCAGACTCGGGCGGTTGAGCAGTTCTTC. It specifies CASSQTRAVEQFF.

This chain links TRBV5-1 with TRBJ2-6, with a weak D call TRBD1 (5 bases). The length of the CDR3 is 15 residues. Trimming removed 3 bases from V and 2 bases from J, with 9 bases in between. Germline V CDR1 and CDR2: SGHRS, YFSETQ. The CDR3 coding sequence is TGCGCCAGCAGCTCCTCAGGGCCTGGGGCCAACGTCCTGACTTTC. The encoded protein is CASSSSGPGANVLTF.

The chain employs TRBV9 and TRBJ1-5; D gene ambiguous. Between the trimmed V and J ends, which lost 4 bases and 5 bases, there was a span of 16 bases. CDR1 SGDLS and CDR2 YYNGEE come from the germline V gene. This CDR3 region has 15 residues. CDR3 DNA: TGTGCCAGCAGCCCCTCACCGGACGGCTATCAGCCCCAGCATTTT. The encoded protein is CASSPSPDGYQPQHF.

This chain links TRBV2 with TRBJ2-7; 11 bases fit TRBD2. V gave up 5 bases and J gave up 1 base; unmatched junction bases: 7. The germline V gene encodes CDR1 SNHLY and CDR2 FYNNEI. The length of the CDR3 is 16 residues. As DNA, the CDR3 is TGTGCCAGCAGTCGTAGCGGGGGGGCCCCTTCCTACGAGCAGTACTTC. It translates to CASSRSGGAPSYEQYF.

This clone was counted only a few times. CDR3: CASSVDSLAGEYTGELFF. Written as DNA, the CDR3 is TGTGCCAGCAGCGTAGACTCACTAGCGGGGGAGTACACCGGGGAGCTGTTTTTT. The chain joins TRBV9 to TRBJ2-2; 11 bases agree with TRBD2. Trimming removed 0 bases from V and 3 bases from J; junction bases left unmatched: 7. The CDR3 loop spans 18 amino acids. Looked up from germline, CDR1 is SGDLS and CDR2 is YYNGEE.

This CDR3 reads CASSEGTSGGNEQFF. The DNA of the CDR3 is TGTGCCAGCAGTGAGGGGACTAGCGGGGGGAATGAGCAGTTCTTC. The chain has TRBV6-1 and TRBJ2-1, with 15 bases identical to TRBD2. CDR3 length: 15 residues. The germline V gene encodes CDR1 MNHNS and CDR2 SASEGT. Trimming at V came to 3 bases and at J to 7 bases, leaving 1 base not matched to a gene.

The chain joins TRBV6-1 to TRBJ1-5; D is possibly TRBD1 (5 bases). Deletions cut 3 bases from V and 4 bases from J, with 10 bases between. The CDR3 extends over 14 amino acids. The germline gives CDR1 MNHNS, CDR2 SASEGT. This chain's CDR3 is CASSEGVGNQPQHF. The CDR3 DNA reads TGTGCCAGCAGTGAGGGGGTCGGGAATCAGCCCCAGCATTTT.

The rearrangement uses TRBV7-9 and TRBJ2-3; 8 bases agree with TRBD2. Losses at the gene ends were 3 bases for V and 6 bases for J; bases not matched to a gene: 8. From germline, CDR1 is SEHNR and CDR2 FQNEAQ (reference sequence). The CDR3 has 15 amino acids. In nucleotides, the CDR3 is TGTGCCAGCAGCTTCGTAGCGGGGAGAAGGGATACGCAGTATTTT. Its protein is CASSFVAGRRDTQYF.

This clone was observed a single time. The chain couples TRBV10-1 to TRBJ2-7; a weak D match, TRBD2 (6 bases). Per germline, CDR1 WNHNN and CDR2 SYGVQD (reference sequence). V lost 0 bases to trimming and J lost 0 bases, with 6 bases between them. The CDR3 extends over 14 amino acids. The CDR3 reads CASSESGGSYEQYF. The CDR3 DNA reads TGCGCCAGCAGTGAGTCCGGGGGCTCCTACGAGCAGTACTTC.

This chain connects TRBV24-1 to TRBJ2-5; perhaps TRBD2 as D (7 bases). V was trimmed by 1 base and J by 4 bases, leaving 15 bases between them. CDR1 is KGHDR and CDR2 is SFDVKD in the germline V gene. This CDR3 contains 16 residues. The CDR3 loop is CATSDFGGTPRETQYF. Here the CDR3 DNA reads TGTGCCACCAGTGATTTCGGGGGGACACCCCGAGAGACCCAGTACTTC.